The 19 T cell receptor beta chains below all came from one sample that was sequenced in a study of blood T cell repertoires in COVID-19. The table came from immunoSEQ multiplex PCR; TCRdb's copy has only in-frame clones and leaves some out. Of roughly 87,000 clones in the sample, about four fifths were seen once. The sample taken for sequencing was peripheral blood. The receptors originated from a woman aged 55-70 years with acute or convalescent COVID-19.

This rearrangement joins TRBV19 to TRBJ1-2; TRBD1 might be the D (5 bases). The germline CDR1 and CDR2 sequences are LNHDA and SQIVND (reference sequence). Trimming shortened V by 6 bases and J by 3 bases, and 20 bases separated the two germline ends. The CDR3 contains 16 residues. CDR3 region: CASRRLTGSLHYGYTF. In nucleotides, the CDR3 is TGTGCCAGTAGGAGGCTCACAGGCAGCCTGCACTATGGCTACACCTTC.

The CDR3 reads CASSPGTGDNQPQHF. The CDR3, as DNA: TGTGCCAGCTCACCCGGGACAGGGGACAATCAGCCCCAGCATTTT. The chain combines TRBV18 with TRBJ1-5; 10 nucleotides agree with TRBD1. The CDR3 spans 15 residues. V was clipped by 3 bases and J by 3 bases; unmatched bases: 2. Germline V lookup: CDR1 KGHSH, CDR2 LQKENI.

The rearrangement joins TRBV19 to TRBJ1-2; TRBD1 matches 7 bases. Germline V gene lookup returns CDR1 LNHDA and CDR2 SQIVND (reference sequence). Germline trimming cut 3 bases from V and 2 bases from J; bases unmatched to any gene: 6. The CDR3 length is 15 residues. CDR3 sequence reads: CASSILTGDNYGYTF. In nucleotides, the CDR3 is TGTGCCAGTAGTATTTTAACAGGGGACAACTATGGCTACACCTTC. The full variable domain, completed using reference TRBV19 and TRBJ1-2, is DGGITQSPKYLFRKEGQNVTLSCEQNLNHDAMYWYRQDPGQGLRLIYYSQIVNDFQKGDIAEGYSVSREKKESFPLTVTSAQKNPTAFYLCASSILTGDNYGYTFGSGTRLTVV.

The V and J genes are TRBV5-5 and TRBJ1-2; D might be TRBD1 (6 bases). The V end lost 7 bases, the J end lost 3 bases, and 10 bases lay between the germline ends. Germline V gives CDR1 SGHKS, CDR2 YYEKEE (reference sequence). CDR3 size: 12 residues. The CDR3 is CASAAGDYGYTF. In DNA form, the CDR3 reads TGTGCCAGCGCCGCAGGGGACTATGGCTACACCTTC.

This chain uses TRBV14 with TRBJ2-3, with a tentative D call TRBD2 (6 bases). The V gene's germline CDR1 is SGHDN and CDR2 FVKESK. V lost 0 bases and J 7 bases, leaving 14 bases between the germline ends. The CDR3 is 15 amino acids. In nucleotides, the CDR3 is TGTGCCAGCAGCCAAGATTTCGGGGGAGGAAATACGCAGTATTTT. This gives the protein CASSQDFGGGNTQYF.

The chain is built from TRBV6-5 and TRBJ2-2; tentatively, D is TRBD2 (5 bases). V was shortened by 5 bases and J by 7 bases, with 17 bases between the two germline ends. The CDR3 loop spans 15 amino acids. Germline V CDR1 and CDR2: MNHEY, SVGAGI. The CDR3 spells CASSPTLGRSGELFF. CDR3 nucleotides: TGTGCCAGCAGTCCGACACTAGGGCGTAGCGGGGAGCTGTTTTTT.

V and J are TRBV7-9 and TRBJ1-2; D perhaps matches TRBD1 (5 bases). The CDR3 runs 15 residues. V dropped 2 bases and J dropped 4 bases, with 14 bases sitting between them. Germline V lookup: CDR1 SEHNR, CDR2 FQNEAQ (reference sequence). For the CDR3, the DNA is TGTGCCAGCAGCTTACCGTCGGGAGGGGTCTATGGCTACACCTTC. Amino acid sequence: CASSLPSGGVYGYTF.

The chain is built from TRBV7-5 and TRBJ1-2; no check of the table's D call, TRBD1, against the DNA was made. TRBV7-5 is described as a pseudogene. The CDR3 runs 16 residues. The CDR3 DNA reads TGTGCCAGAAGGTTAGCACAGGGGGCGCCTAACTATGGCTACACCTTC. Residues: CARRLAQGAPNYGYTF.

The chain uses TRBV28 and TRBJ1-2, with 7 bases fitting TRBD1. The CDR3 is 17 residues long. Germline CDR1 is MDHEN and CDR2 is SYDVKM. V was pared by 2 bases and J by 3 bases, with 12 bases of the junction left unmatched. The CDR3 region is CASSLGDSRRTYYGYTF. CDR3 DNA: TGTGCCAGCAGTTTAGGGGACAGCCGCAGAACCTACTATGGCTACACCTTC.

The V gene is TRBV9, the J gene TRBJ1-2; perhaps TRBD1 as D (6 bases). V was pared by 4 bases and J by 5 bases, with 27 bases between. Germline V gives CDR1 SGDLS, CDR2 YYNGEE. The CDR3 has 18 amino acids. CDR3 loop: CASSPGTTYTGLWYGYTF. The DNA for the CDR3 is TGTGCCAGCAGCCCCGGAACGACATATACAGGGCTCTGGTATGGCTACACCTTC.

This chain joins TRBV7-2 and TRBJ2-3, with TRBD2 identical over 7 bases. Germline CDR1 is SGHTA and CDR2 is FQGNSA. The CDR3 runs to 16 residues. J gave up 3 bases and V 2 bases, and 8 bases lay outside the gene matches. The CDR3, as DNA: TGTGCCAGCAGCTTACAGCCCGGGGGGTCTACAGATACGCAGTATTTT. This sequence encodes CASSLQPGGSTDTQYF.

The rearrangement uses TRBV5-1 and TRBJ1-1, with D hard to call. In germline, CDR1 is SGHRS, CDR2 YFSETQ. V lost 0 bases, J lost 1 base, and 7 bases lay in between. The CDR3 is 14 amino acids. The CDR3 region is CASSLVTSNTEAFF. The CDR3 nucleotides are TGCGCCAGCAGCTTGGTTACATCGAACACTGAAGCTTTCTTT. Full variable domain (outside the CDR3, taken from reference TRBV5-1 and TRBJ1-1): KAGVTQTPRYLIKTRGQQVTLSCSPISGHRSVSWYQQTPGQGLQFLFEYFSETQRNKGNFPGRFSGRQFSNSRSEMNVSTLELGDSALYLCASSLVTSNTEAFFGQGTRLTVV.

This clone was seen only a few times. The chain employs TRBV6-1 and TRBJ1-3, with TRBD1 identical over 8 bases. The J segment lost 3 bases and the V segment lost 4 bases, leaving 8 bases of the junction unmatched. Per the germline V gene, CDR1 is MNHNS and CDR2 is SASEGT. The CDR3 runs to 16 residues. CDR3 region: CASSGLQGASGNTIYF. CDR3 coding DNA: TGTGCCAGCAGTGGCCTCCAGGGGGCCAGTGGAAACACCATATATTTT.

The rearrangement joins TRBV6-5 to TRBJ2-2; 8 bases line up with TRBD1. J was trimmed by 1 base and V by 7 bases; bases with no gene match: 5. Germline CDR1 reads MNHEY; CDR2 reads SVGAGI. This CDR3 has 15 residues. This chain's CDR3 is CASIRTGWNTGELFF. DNA for the CDR3: TGTGCCAGCATCAGGACAGGGTGGAACACCGGGGAGCTGTTTTTT.

The V call is TRBV15, the J call TRBJ1-4, with D perhaps TRBD1 (6 bases). CDR3 length: 15 residues. The germline V and J ends were trimmed by 0 bases and 4 bases, with 9 bases remaining between them. Germline CDR1 LNHNV, CDR2 YYDKDF (reference sequence). The chain's CDR3 is CATSREGTYNEKLFF. CDR3 in DNA: TGTGCCACCAGCAGAGAAGGGACATATAATGAAAAACTGTTTTTT.

This clone was seen once. The rearrangement uses TRBV30 and TRBJ2-3, with D possibly TRBD1 on 5 matching bases. The CDR3 extends over 16 amino acids. Trimming took off 2 bases at V and 6 bases at J, with 21 bases between the two ends. Germline CDR1 GTSNPN, CDR2 SVGIG (reference sequence). The CDR3 nucleotides are TGTGCCTGGAGTCCCCCGGTAGGGGCGCTAAAGGATACGCAGTATTTT. Amino acid sequence: CAWSPPVGALKDTQYF. Filled out from reference TRBV30 and TRBJ2-3, the complete variable domain reads SQTIHQWPATLVQPVGSPLSLECTVEGTSNPNLYWYRQAAGRGLQLLFYSVGIGQISSEVPQNLSASRPQDRQFILSSKKLLLSDSGFYLCAWSPPVGALKDTQYFGPGTRLTVL.

This chain links TRBV7-2 with TRBJ1-3; 8 bases fit TRBD1. CDR3 length: 17 amino acids. The germline gives CDR1 SGHTA, CDR2 FQGNSA. Germline trimming cut 1 base from V and 8 bases from J; bases unmatched to any gene: 13. This CDR3 is CASSLGVSRTGRDTIYF. The CDR3 DNA follows: TGTGCCAGCAGCTTAGGGGTCTCCCGGACAGGGAGGGACACCATATATTTT.

The chain carries TRBV20-1 and TRBJ1-2; 10 positions agree with TRBD1. Germline trimming cut 3 bases from V and 4 bases from J; bases unmatched to any gene: 5. Per the germline V gene, CDR1 is DFQATT and CDR2 is SNEGSKA (reference sequence). This CDR3 region has 14 residues. CDR3 region: CSASPGTGAYGYTF. In DNA form, the CDR3 reads TGCAGTGCTAGTCCCGGGACAGGGGCCTATGGCTACACCTTC.

CDR3 in amino acids: CASSFAWSSGNTIYF. The DNA of the CDR3 is TGTGCCAGCAGTTTTGCGTGGAGCTCTGGAAACACCATATATTTT. The chain uses TRBV28 and TRBJ1-3; unclear D gene. The V gene lost 3 bases and the J gene lost 0 bases, with 9 bases spanning the gap. CDR1 MDHEN and CDR2 SYDVKM come from the germline V gene. This CDR3 comprises 15 residues.